What follows is one T cell receptor beta chain and its context. Its antigen is unknown. TCRdb's copy holds only in-frame clones and misses some; the assay was immunoSEQ multiplex PCR. Here the sample spans 30,000 or so clones, 75% to 95% being singletons. V shed 2 bases, J shed 4 bases, and the junction held 3 bases outside the gene matches. In germline, CDR1 is MNHEY, CDR2 SMNVEV (reference sequence). This CDR3 contains 16 residues. The sample is drawn from a study of OX40 agonist ivuxolimab in advanced cancers. Across the study: A mean age of roughly 66 years, range roughly 20 to 79, was recorded, and 82.7% were male. Study results and limitations: The study did not work out the antigen specificity of the expanded peripheral T cells.

The sample here was CD4+ or CD8+ T cells sorted from blood, taken in a trial of the OX40 agonist ivuxolimab. The TCR originated in an adult with an advanced solid tumor such as melanoma, head and neck, liver or kidney cancer. This sequence joins TRBV27 and TRBJ2-2, with 11 bases lining up with TRBD1. The CDR3 bases are TGTGCCAGCAGTTTAGCCGGGACAGGGGGCACCGGGGAGCTGTTTTTT. Encoded protein: CASSLAGTGGTGELFF.